This T cell receptor beta chain emerged from a study of shared clonotypes between healthy human individuals (dated by TCRdb to about 2020). Concerning the study at large: A few men and a couple of women, aged 18 to 49 years, made up the cohort. For each donor, CD4 naive and CD4 memory were each given three plates, CD8 naive was given two plates, and CD8 memory was given one plate. To estimate repertoire size and how much clonotypes are shared between individuals, the study performed deep sequencing of blood TCR repertoires from about five healthy adults. To increase sequencing depth and limit assay-specific biases, different laboratories used diverse techniques to prepare libraries and sequence TCR repertoires. Between about 0.8 and 9.5 billion PBMCs per donor were obtained by leukapheresis.

The donors were healthy, HIV-negative adults who had no recently reported acute infections or vaccinations. Every donor was a Caucasian adult living in Nashville, Tennessee, USA. CD4+ T cells were enriched by magnetic negative selection, after which naive cells were positively selected on CD45RA and the negative fraction was taken as the memory subset. Blood was obtained by leukapheresis, after which PBMCs were separated by Ficoll-Histopaque density gradient centrifugation and cryopreserved in liquid nitrogen vapor phase. Purity and quantity of every magnetically sorted T cell population were checked by analytical flow cytometry. Genomic DNA was isolated from every sorted fraction and measured by UV absorbance on a Nanodrop 2000c. Concerning this clone itself: The antigen it recognizes is unknown. Base qualities are not recorded, but no much larger clone differs from it by a single base.

Overall results and qualifications from the work: Because the study included only a small number of donors, the genetic and exposure-history diversity represented was limited. Naive subsets generally had larger estimated clonotype richness than memory subsets did. Sharing across a few donors was observed for approximately 5% of naive CD4, 3% to 4% of naive CD8, around 2.5% of memory CD4, and about 0.38% of memory CD8 clonotypes. Sampling was limited to blood, and TCR repertoires in tissue likely differ from TCR repertoires in blood. Incomplete sequencing was indicated by rarefaction of sorted-subset datasets, despite the large sequencing depth. Compared with non-shared clonotypes, clonotypes shared by all four sorted-subset donors had higher generation probabilities. Pairwise subsampling led to the expectation that sequencing depth would affect the degree of clonotype sharing among donors.

Using the deep immunoSEQ assay, multiplex PCR amplified TCR CDR3 regions from genomic DNA. For each cell subset, the extracted genomic DNA was distributed evenly across all wells of several immunoSEQ 96-well plates, and each plate served as one replicate. For sorted subsets, 200 to 250 ng genomic DNA, equal to about 30,000 T cell genomes, was loaded into each replicate PCR. Purified libraries were quantified with a Qubit 3.0 fluorometer, sized on a Bioanalyzer 2100, and re-quantified with the KAPA Library Quantification kit. Each immunoSEQ 96-well plate was sequenced on its own single-read 150-cycle Illumina NextSeq 550 flow cell. Processing in the source paper ran as follows. Because the immunoSEQ output held only junctional sequences and lacked quality scores, the filtering could not match the filtering applied to full-length reads. Sequences were annotated with PyIR, a Python wrapper for IgBLAST v1.9, using IMGT germline references to assign V/J genes and CDR3. Reads were filtered out if the reads had weak V/J assignments (E-value above 1e-6), no CDR3, stop codons, out-of-frame junctions, or ambiguous translated residues. A V3J clonotype was defined by an identical inferred V gene, J gene, and CDR3 amino acid sequence. To compute the percentage overlap between repertoires, the number of shared unique clonotypes was divided by the size of the smaller repertoire. Repertoire richness was assessed with RTK rarefaction, the Chao1 estimator, and Recon v2.1 estimates of unobserved clonotypes. For all TCRbeta clonotypes obtained by the gDNA method from several donors, generation probabilities were computed with OLGA. Held by TCRdb, this immuneACCESS table contains in-frame sequences only and omits some clones. Under half of the omission traces to an unresolved V gene where checked; the cause of the rest is unknown. V, J and clone size reflect that table, while D and trimming were determined from the DNA. The sample has 1 million to 1.3 million clones on record, around three quarters of them singletons. The ten largest clones represent 0.5% to 0.65% of the sample.

Its CDR3 holds 15 amino acids, cysteine through phenylalanine. Left in the record is the CDR3 DNA by itself, 45 bases read in frame from the first base. Per the germline V gene, SGHAT is the CDR1 and FQNNGV is the CDR2. A distance of 12 bases separates the germline ends of V and J, which lose 2 bases and 1 base respectively. The receptor was isolated from a man between 18 and 35 years old in good health. Some clones in this sample may be carry-over from other donors' samples. The rearranged segments are TRBV11-2 and TRBJ2-7; too little of a D gene remains to name it. The sample consisted of memory CD4+ T cells from PBMCs. Read against the paper, the sample's cell subset or site label means: CD45RA-negative fraction. The DNA is TGTGCCAGCAGCTTATTAGGGCCCGGGTCCTACGAGCAGTACTTC. This encodes CASSLLGPGSYEQYF. Full variable domain (CDR3 extended with the reference TRBV11-2 and TRBJ2-7 proteins): EAGVAQSPRYKIIEKRQSVAFWCNPISGHATLYWYQQILGQGPKLLIQFQNNGVVDDSQLPKDRFSAERLKGVDSTLKIQPAKLEDSAVYLCASSLLGPGSYEQYFGPGTRLTVT.